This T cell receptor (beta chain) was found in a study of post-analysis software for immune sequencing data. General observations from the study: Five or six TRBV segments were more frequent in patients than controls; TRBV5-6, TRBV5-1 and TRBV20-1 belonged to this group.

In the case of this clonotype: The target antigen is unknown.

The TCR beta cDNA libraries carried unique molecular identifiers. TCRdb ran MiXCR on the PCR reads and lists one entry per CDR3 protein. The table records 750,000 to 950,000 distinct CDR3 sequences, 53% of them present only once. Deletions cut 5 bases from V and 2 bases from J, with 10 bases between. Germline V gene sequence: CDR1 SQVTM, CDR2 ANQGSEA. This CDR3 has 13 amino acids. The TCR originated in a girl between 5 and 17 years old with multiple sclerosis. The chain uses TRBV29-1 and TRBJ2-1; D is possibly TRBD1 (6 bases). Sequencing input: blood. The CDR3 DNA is TGCAGCGTTCTAGGACAGACCTACAATGAGCAGTTCTTC. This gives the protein CSVLGQTYNEQFF.